Presented here are 24 T cell receptor beta chains from one specimen sequenced in a study of blood T cell repertoires in COVID-19. TCRdb's table, derived via immunoSEQ multiplex PCR, lists solely in-frame clones and lacks some. The top ten clones hold roughly 4.7% of a sample with 110,000 or so clones, about 78% of them seen once. The material sequenced was peripheral blood. These receptors were obtained from a human donor in a cohort sampled during active or convalescent COVID-19.

The chain recombines TRBV25-1 with TRBJ2-1; maybe TRBD1 (5 bases). This CDR3 spans 14 amino acids. The V and J ends lost 1 base and 6 bases respectively, with 10 bases between them. Germline CDR1 is MGHDK and CDR2 is SYGVNS. In nucleotides, the CDR3 is TGTGCCAGCAGTGAATTAGGGGAAGTCAATGAGCAGTTCTTC. Its protein product is CASSELGEVNEQFF.

The rearrangement uses TRBV30 and TRBJ2-1; the match to TRBD2 covers 7 bases. Germline V lookup: CDR1 GTSNPN, CDR2 SVGIG (reference sequence). V trimming: 5 bases; J trimming: 7 bases; junction bases outside the gene matches: 8. The CDR3 is made up of 13 amino acids. In DNA, the CDR3 is TGTGCCTGGGACTTAAGGGGAGGGAATGAGCAGTTCTTC. It yields the protein CAWDLRGGNEQFF.

The chain employs TRBV20-1 and TRBJ2-7; D is unclear. CDR3 length: 10 amino acids. The V end lost 5 bases, the J end lost 2 bases, and 4 bases lay between the germline ends. Per germline, CDR1 DFQATT and CDR2 SNEGSKA (reference sequence). The CDR3 loop is CSARAYEQYF. The CDR3 DNA is TGCAGTGCTCGGGCCTACGAGCAGTACTTC.

The rearrangement links TRBV29-1 to TRBJ2-5; the match to TRBD2 covers 10 bases. Germline loops: CDR1 SQVTM, CDR2 ANQGSEA. The CDR3 runs to 13 residues. V shed 6 bases, J shed 3 bases, and the junction held 4 bases outside the gene matches. CDR3 sequence reads: CSVELAGEETQYF. The DNA of the CDR3 is TGCAGCGTGGAGCTAGCGGGAGAAGAGACCCAGTACTTC. Together with reference TRBV29-1 and TRBJ2-5, the CDR3 gives the full variable domain: SAVISQKPSRDICQRGTSLTIQCQVDSQVTMMFWYRQQPGQSLTLIATANQGSEATYESGFVIDKFPISRPNLTFSTLTVSNMSPEDSSIYLCSVELAGEETQYFGPGTRLLVL.

This clone was recorded at least ten times. The same CDR3 can be traced to other DNA sequences in this sample. The CDR3 sequence is CASSSVAGGVGELFF. CDR3 sequence (DNA): TGTGCCAGCAGTTCGGTAGCGGGAGGCGTCGGGGAGCTGTTTTTT. V is TRBV27 and J is TRBJ2-2; TRBD2 matches 10 bases. Germline V lookup: CDR1 MNHEY, CDR2 SMNVEV (reference sequence). CDR3 length equals 15 residues. With V trimmed by 4 bases and J by 7 bases, 6 bases remained unmatched.

The chain combines TRBV24-1 with TRBJ1-1; D call uncertain. The V end was cut by 8 bases, the J end by 0 bases, with 18 bases between. Looked up from germline, CDR1 is KGHDR and CDR2 is SFDVKD. This CDR3 has 16 amino acids. In DNA, the CDR3 is TGTGCCACCACCTTGATTTACGAGGCGATGAACACTGAAGCTTTCTTT. Protein: CATTLIYEAMNTEAFF.

This clone came up a few times. The chain combines TRBV6-1 with TRBJ1-5, with TRBD1 as a possible D gene (5 bases). Germline V gene data show CDR1 as MNHNS and CDR2 as SASEGT. This CDR3 has 17 amino acids. The ends were cut back, 2 bases at V and 0 bases at J, with 14 bases in the middle. CDR3 loop: CASSESVGGHSNQPQHF. The CDR3 nucleotides read TGTGCCAGCAGTGAATCAGTCGGCGGACATAGCAATCAGCCCCAGCATTTT.

The rearrangement links TRBV27 to TRBJ2-7; the D gene is possibly TRBD2 (5 bases). The CDR3 length is 14 residues. Germline loops: CDR1 MNHEY, CDR2 SMNVEV (reference sequence). The V end lost 6 bases, the J end lost 1 base, and 13 bases lay between the germline ends. The CDR3 bases are TGTGCCAGCAGCCAAACTCGGGATTCCTACGAGCAGTACTTC. Translated: CASSQTRDSYEQYF.

V gene TRBV18 combines with J gene TRBJ2-5, with 9 nucleotides matching TRBD1. CDR1 and CDR2 (germline): KGHSH, LQKENI. The ends lost 5 bases at V and 1 base at J; junction bases unmatched: 5. There are 15 residues in the CDR3. The CDR3 DNA reads TGTGCCAGCTCATCCGGGACAGGGAGCCAAGAGACCCAGTACTTC. Translation gives CASSSGTGSQETQYF.

The chain joins TRBV21-1 to TRBJ2-1; the DNA was not used to check the table's D call, TRBD2. TRBV21-1 is a known pseudogene. This CDR3 comprises 17 residues. This CDR3 reads CASSKAWTSDPGGGRFF. The CDR3 bases are TGTGCCAGCAGCAAAGCGTGGACTAGCGACCCAGGAGGTGGACGGTTCTTC.

V is TRBV6-6 and J is TRBJ2-7; tentative D call: TRBD1 (5 bases). This CDR3 contains 14 residues. Germline loops: CDR1 MNHNY, CDR2 SVGAGI (reference sequence). The germline V and J ends were trimmed by 5 bases and 2 bases, with 13 bases remaining between them. Written as DNA, the CDR3 is TGTGCCAGCAGTATCCAGGGATCGGCCTACGAGCAGTACTTC. Protein: CASSIQGSAYEQYF.

The chain couples TRBV9 to TRBJ1-2; D is possibly TRBD1 (5 bases). The CDR3 covers 14 residues. Germline CDR1 reads SGDLS; CDR2 reads YYNGEE. CDR3 loop: CAICPGPALYGYTF. DNA of the CDR3: TGTGCTATATGTCCAGGGCCGGCTCTTTATGGCTACACCTTC.

CDR3 sequence (DNA): TGCGCCAGCAGCCAAGAGGGACAGGCCACAGATACGCAGTATTTT. Residues: CASSQEGQATDTQYF. This chain joins TRBV4-3 and TRBJ2-3; 8 positions agree with TRBD1. The V gene end was trimmed by 0 bases and the J gene end by 2 bases; junction bases not matched to a gene: 1. The CDR3 loop spans 15 amino acids. Germline V lookup: CDR1 LGHNA, CDR2 YSLEER.

This clone has only a few counts. This sequence joins TRBV29-1 and TRBJ2-2, with D possibly TRBD1 on 5 matching bases. CDR3 length: 13 residues. V gave up 8 bases and J gave up 2 bases, with 12 bases separating them. The germline gives CDR1 SQVTM, CDR2 ANQGSEA. For the CDR3, the DNA is TGCAGCCTAGAGACAGAAAACACCGGGGAGCTGTTTTTT. This translates into CSLETENTGELFF.

In its sample, this clone was seen once. The genes are TRBV9 and TRBJ2-1; 7 bases are a match to TRBD2. The ends lost 0 bases at V and 3 bases at J; junction bases unmatched: 6. Germline CDR1 SGDLS, CDR2 YYNGEE. The CDR3 runs to 16 residues. CDR3 nucleotides: TGTGCCAGCAGCGTAGGGTTGCGGGAGTACTACAATGAGCAGTTCTTC. It codes for CASSVGLREYYNEQFF.

The chain links TRBV11-2 to TRBJ2-7; no clear D. The ends were cut back, 7 bases at V and 3 bases at J, with 7 bases in the middle. Germline CDR1 SGHAT, CDR2 FQNNGV. This CDR3 is built from 11 residues. CDR3 residues: CASTPLYEQYF. CDR3 DNA sequence: TGTGCCAGCACCCCCCTCTACGAGCAGTACTTC.

The chain recombines TRBV24-1 with TRBJ2-3; tentative D call: TRBD2 (7 bases). The V and J ends lost 8 bases and 6 bases respectively, with 17 bases between them. In germline, CDR1 is KGHDR, CDR2 SFDVKD. The CDR3 is 14 residues long. The CDR3 is CATKDSGKGDTQYF. In DNA form, the CDR3 reads TGTGCCACCAAGGACAGCGGGAAAGGGGATACGCAGTATTTT.

The J gene is TRBJ2-5, the V gene TRBV5-6, with 8 nucleotides matching TRBD2. This CDR3 is built from 17 residues. Trimming removed 0 bases from V and 2 bases from J; junction bases left unmatched: 9. Germline V gene sequence: CDR1 SGHDT, CDR2 YYEEEE. The CDR3 sequence: CASSLVRGGRWQETQYF. The CDR3 DNA reads TGTGCCAGCAGCTTGGTACGGGGGGGCCGTTGGCAAGAGACCCAGTACTTC.

This chain joins TRBV15 and TRBJ2-1; tentative D call: TRBD2 (5 bases). Per the germline V gene, CDR1 is LNHNV and CDR2 is YYDKDF (reference sequence). The V end was cut by 5 bases, the J end by 9 bases, with 14 bases between. The CDR3 is 13 residues long. CDR3 loop: CATSARRTGEQFF. In DNA form, the CDR3 reads TGTGCCACCAGCGCCCGCAGGACTGGTGAGCAGTTCTTC. Complete variable domain (other parts from reference TRBV15 and TRBJ2-1): DAMVIQNPRYQVTQFGKPVTLSCSQTLNHNVMYWYQQKSSQAPKLLFHYYDKDFNNEADTPDNFQSRRPNTSFCFLDIRSPGLGDTAMYLCATSARRTGEQFFGPGTRLTVL.

The V call is TRBV7-8, the J call TRBJ1-5; a possible D gene is TRBD1 (6 bases). The germline gives CDR1 SGHVS, CDR2 FQNEAQ. V shed 2 bases and J shed 0 bases, with 11 bases lying between them. The CDR3 is 16 residues long. The CDR3 sequence: CASSLTGWDSNQPQHF. The CDR3 nucleotides are TGTGCCAGCAGCTTAACAGGGTGGGATAGCAATCAGCCCCAGCATTTT.

This clone was observed a handful of times. The genes are TRBV3-1 (or the pseudogene TRBV3-2) and TRBJ2-7; D is uncertain. This CDR3 region has 16 residues. Trimming removed 1 base from V and 0 bases from J, with 13 bases in between. Germline assignment: CDR1 LGHDT and CDR2 YNNKEL (reference sequence). CDR3 bases: TGTGCCAGCAGCCAAGCTCACTACCCGAGCTCCTACGAGCAGTACTTC. Translated, it gives CASSQAHYPSSYEQYF.

In its sample, this clone was seen a few times. This chain links TRBV2 with TRBJ2-3; 10 bases map to TRBD2. Germline trimming cut 4 bases from V and 6 bases from J; bases unmatched to any gene: 4. The germline CDR1 and CDR2 sequences are SNHLY and FYNNEI. This CDR3 has 14 amino acids. The CDR3 DNA follows: TGTGCCAGCAGTGGGACTAGCGGTTTGGATACGCAGTATTTT. It encodes CASSGTSGLDTQYF.

The chain is built from TRBV12-3 or TRBV12-4 and TRBJ1-6; no clear D. V was clipped by 5 bases and J by 5 bases, with 7 bases between them. The CDR3 is made up of 13 amino acids. CDR3 coding DNA: TGTGCCAGCAGTCCCCGAGATAATTCACCCCTCCACTTT. Its translation: CASSPRDNSPLHF.

The V gene is TRBV5-6, the J gene TRBJ2-7, with 9 positions matching TRBD1. The CDR3 runs 15 residues. Germline CDR1 reads SGHDT; CDR2 reads YYEEEE. J lost 4 bases, V lost 2 bases, and 7 bases had no gene match. The CDR3 loop is CASSFGGQGQYEQYF. Written as DNA, the CDR3 is TGTGCCAGCAGCTTCGGGGGACAGGGCCAATACGAGCAGTACTTC.